Following are 31 T cell receptor beta chains from one sample sequenced in a study of shared clonotypes between healthy human individuals. CD8 cells classed as naive were CD45RO-negative and positively selected for CCR7, excluding terminally differentiated effector memory CD45RA+ cells. TCRdb's copy holds only in-frame clones and misses some; the assay was immunoSEQ multiplex PCR. The profile shows roughly 2.1 million clones, roughly 91% of them singletons. Sequences were obtained from naive CD8+ T cells from PBMCs. These receptor sequences come from a man between 18 and 35 years old in good health. Some clones in this sample may be carry-over from other donors' samples.

The chain recombines TRBV28 with TRBJ1-2; D unclear. The CDR3 covers 15 residues. V dropped 6 bases and J dropped 0 bases, with 14 bases sitting between them. Per the germline V gene, CDR1 is MDHEN and CDR2 is SYDVKM. The CDR3 DNA reads as TGTGCCAGCAGCTGGTGGGTCGAAGCTAACTATGGCTACACCTTC. This encodes CASSWWVEANYGYTF.

CDR3 sequence: CAISESKRNQPQHF. The CDR3 nucleotides read TGTGCCATCAGTGAGAGCAAGAGGAATCAGCCCCAGCATTTT. The chain recombines TRBV10-3 with TRBJ1-5; D ambiguous. CDR3 length: 14 residues. Germline assignment: CDR1 ENHRY and CDR2 SYGVKD. The ends were cut back, 2 bases at V and 4 bases at J, with 9 bases in the middle.

The rearrangement uses TRBV6-1 and TRBJ2-1, with D possibly TRBD2 on 5 matching bases. There are 14 residues in the CDR3. In germline, CDR1 is MNHNS, CDR2 SASEGT. V shed 5 bases and J shed 5 bases, with 13 bases lying between them. The CDR3 here is CASSLRFGDNEQFF. In nucleotides, the CDR3 is TGTGCCAGCAGTCTTCGATTCGGGGACAATGAGCAGTTCTTC.

This rearrangement joins TRBV6-5 to TRBJ2-1; D not certain. V lost 0 bases, J lost 3 bases, and 9 bases lay in between. This CDR3 is built from 15 residues. Germline values: CDR1 MNHEY, CDR2 SVGAGI. CDR3 amino acids: CASSYSTTNYNEQFF. The CDR3, as DNA: TGTGCCAGCAGTTACTCAACGACCAACTACAATGAGCAGTTCTTC.

This sequence joins TRBV6-5 and TRBJ1-1; tentative D call: TRBD1 (5 bases). V was cut by 5 bases and J by 3 bases, with 16 bases left in between. The germline V gene encodes CDR1 MNHEY and CDR2 SVGAGI. The CDR3 sequence is 15 residues long. This CDR3 reads CASSPTRQIDTEAFF. The CDR3 region has the DNA TGTGCCAGCAGTCCAACCCGACAGATCGACACTGAAGCTTTCTTT.

The chain uses TRBV28 and TRBJ2-7; possible D gene TRBD1, 6 bases. This CDR3 region has 14 residues. Germline V lookup: CDR1 MDHEN, CDR2 SYDVKM. V lost 6 bases and J lost 3, with 15 bases in between. The CDR3 DNA is TGTGCCAGCAGGCCTCCAGGGGCCAACTACGAGCAGTACTTC. Translated, it gives CASRPPGANYEQYF.

This clone was recorded only once. The CDR3 spells CASILGHIRGGELFF. The CDR3 DNA sequence: TGTGCCAGCATCCTGGGGCATATCCGCGGCGGGGAGCTGTTTTTT. This chain connects TRBV28 to TRBJ2-2; D may be TRBD1 (5 bases). Between the trimmed V and J ends, which lost 7 bases and 7 bases, there was a span of 19 bases. Germline CDR1 reads MDHEN; CDR2 reads SYDVKM. The CDR3 contains 15 residues.

This sequence joins TRBV19 and TRBJ2-7, with D perhaps given as TRBD1 or TRBD2 (5 bases each). Trimming removed 6 bases from V and 3 bases from J, with 18 bases in between. This CDR3 is built from 15 residues. Germline CDR1 LNHDA, CDR2 SQIVND (reference sequence). CDR3: CASSDARDGYYEQYF. The CDR3 DNA reads TGTGCCAGTAGCGATGCCCGGGACGGCTACTACGAGCAGTACTTC.

This clone was observed a few times. The chain uses TRBV14 and TRBJ1-1; D is undetermined. Germline V lookup: CDR1 SGHDN, CDR2 FVKESK. This CDR3 has 15 residues. Trimming took 0 bases from V and 4 from J, leaving 12 bases between them. The CDR3 sequence: CASSQDAGWSTEAFF. As DNA, the CDR3 is TGTGCCAGCAGCCAAGATGCGGGTTGGAGCACTGAAGCTTTCTTT.

The chain carries TRBV14 and TRBJ2-5; TRBD1 agrees at 10 bases. The CDR3 spans 18 residues. V dropped 2 bases and J dropped 5; count of bases not matched to a gene: 14. Germline CDR1 reads SGHDN; CDR2 reads FVKESK. The CDR3 DNA follows: TGTGCCAGCAGCCAACCCCCGGTCCGGACAGGGGGGTGGGAGACCCAGTACTTC. Translated: CASSQPPVRTGGWETQYF.

V gene TRBV19 combines with J gene TRBJ2-1; D gene unclear. Trimming took off 8 bases at V and 5 bases at J, with 16 bases between the two ends. There are 14 residues in the CDR3. From germline, CDR1 is LNHDA and CDR2 SQIVND (reference sequence). CDR3 sequence (DNA): TGTGCCAGTGGCCTGGGGTCGGGCCACAATGAGCAGTTCTTC. Amino acid sequence: CASGLGSGHNEQFF.

V gene TRBV5-1 combines with J gene TRBJ2-1; possible D gene TRBD2, 5 bases. CDR1 and CDR2 (germline): SGHRS, YFSETQ. The V end lost 4 bases, the J end lost 8 bases, and 7 bases lay between the germline ends. The CDR3 is made up of 11 amino acids. The CDR3 protein is CASSGSYEQFF. Here the CDR3 DNA reads TGCGCCAGCAGCGGGAGCTATGAGCAGTTCTTC.

The chain combines TRBV4-1 with TRBJ2-1; no clear D. The CDR3 runs to 13 residues. Trimming removed 4 bases at V and 8 bases at J, with 12 bases between. Germline CDR1 is MGHRA and CDR2 is YSYEKL. The CDR3 is CASSLKSVDEQFF. The DNA of the CDR3 is TGCGCCAGCAGCCTCAAATCCGTCGATGAGCAGTTCTTC.

This chain links TRBV28 with TRBJ2-3; no clear D gene. Germline-derived CDR1 and CDR2 are MDHEN and SYDVKM. Trimming shortened V by 5 bases and J by 1 base, and 10 bases separated the two germline ends. The CDR3 is 14 residues long. The CDR3 loop reads CASSRTDRTDTQYF. In nucleotides, the CDR3 is TGTGCCAGCAGTCGGACCGACCGCACAGATACGCAGTATTTT.

This clone was recorded once. The chain links TRBV28 to TRBJ1-5, with D possibly TRBD1 on 5 matching bases. In germline, CDR1 is MDHEN, CDR2 SYDVKM. V was cut by 2 bases and J by 3 bases, with 8 bases left in between. CDR3 size: 14 residues. DNA of the CDR3: TGTGCCAGCAGTTTAGGGACCCTCAATCAGCCCCAGCATTTT. This gives the protein CASSLGTLNQPQHF.

The rearrangement uses TRBV6-1 and TRBJ1-1; D not certain. Germline V gene lookup returns CDR1 MNHNS and CDR2 SASEGT. V lost 2 bases and J lost 0, with 7 bases in between. This CDR3 region has 14 residues. The CDR3 is CASSEFPMNTEAFF. The CDR3 region has the DNA TGTGCCAGCAGTGAATTTCCTATGAACACTGAAGCTTTCTTT.

This sequence joins TRBV19 and TRBJ1-1; the D is unclear. Trimming shortened V by 4 bases and J by 1 base, and 10 bases separated the two germline ends. CDR1 is LNHDA, CDR2 SQIVND, per germline (reference sequence). This CDR3 has 14 amino acids. The CDR3: CASSNDGENTEAFF. CDR3 in DNA: TGTGCCAGTAGTAATGACGGGGAGAACACTGAAGCTTTCTTT.

In DNA, the CDR3 is TGTGCCAGCGACGACAGGTCAAACACCGGGGAGCTGTTTTTT. Protein product: CASDDRSNTGELFF. This sequence joins TRBV6-1 and TRBJ2-2, with D perhaps TRBD1 (6 bases). Germline loops: CDR1 MNHNS, CDR2 SASEGT. The CDR3 length is 14 residues. Trimming pared 8 bases from V and 2 bases from J, leaving 12 bases between.

V gene TRBV6-1 combines with J gene TRBJ2-3; weak D call: TRBD2 (6 bases). The V gene's germline CDR1 is MNHNS and CDR2 SASEGT. The V gene lost 2 bases and the J gene lost 0 bases, with 12 bases spanning the gap. The CDR3 loop spans 16 amino acids. The CDR3 region is CASSEIVRGSTDTQYF. The CDR3 coding sequence is TGTGCCAGCAGTGAAATCGTGCGGGGCAGCACAGATACGCAGTATTTT.

Remarks on this clone: Other DNA sequences within the sample encode an identical CDR3. The V call is TRBV28, the J call TRBJ1-1; D is perhaps TRBD1 (5 bases). The ends were cut back, 3 bases at V and 1 base at J, with 9 bases in the middle. The length of the CDR3 is 14 residues. Germline V gene sequence: CDR1 MDHEN, CDR2 SYDVKM. CDR3 protein: CASSFWGENTEAFF. The CDR3 nucleotides read TGTGCCAGCAGTTTTTGGGGGGAGAACACTGAAGCTTTCTTT.

The rearrangement uses TRBV9 and TRBJ2-1; the match to TRBD2 covers 9 bases. Per germline, CDR1 SGDLS and CDR2 YYNGEE. The CDR3 has 15 amino acids. The J segment lost 8 bases and the V segment lost 4 bases, leaving 10 bases of the junction unmatched. DNA for the CDR3: TGTGCCAGCAGCCCCTTGCGGGAGGGCCAGTATGAGCAGTTCTTC. This translates into CASSPLREGQYEQFF. Full variable domain (remainder filled in from reference TRBV9 and TRBJ2-1): DSGVTQTPKHLITATGQRVTLRCSPRSGDLSVYWYQQSLDQGLQFLIQYYNGEERAKGNILERFSAQQFPDLHSELNLSSLELGDSALYFCASSPLREGQYEQFFGPGTRLTVL.

V usage is TRBV7-3 and J usage is TRBJ1-3; 7 bases agree with TRBD1. CDR3 length: 18 residues. The V segment lost 0 bases and the J segment 2 bases; nucleotides outside the gene matches: 10. The germline V gene has CDR1 SGHTA and CDR2 FQGTGA. The CDR3 bases are TGTGCCAGCAGCTTAACGGGACAGTCCCCGGGGACTGGAAACACCATATATTTT. It codes for CASSLTGQSPGTGNTIYF.

As concerns this clone: The sample carries other DNA sequences with the same CDR3. The CDR3 DNA reads as TGCGCCAGCAGTCTTAGACAGGGGGCGAACACTGAAGCTTTCTTT. Residues: CASSLRQGANTEAFF. The chain combines TRBV4-3 with TRBJ1-1, with TRBD1 matching 10 bases. Germline CDR1 and CDR2: LGHNA and YSLEER. V gave up 6 bases and J gave up 1 base; unmatched junction bases: 5. The CDR3 is made up of 15 amino acids.

V gene TRBV19 combines with J gene TRBJ2-7, with TRBD1 matching 7 bases. The CDR3 totals 13 residues. Germline loops: CDR1 LNHDA, CDR2 SQIVND (reference sequence). Losses at the gene ends were 5 bases for V and 3 bases for J; bases not matched to a gene: 4. The CDR3 sequence is CASSPDRDYEQYF. CDR3 coding DNA: TGTGCCAGTAGTCCTGACAGGGACTACGAGCAGTACTTC.

Comment on this clone: This same CDR3 is encoded by further DNA sequences in the sample. The rearrangement uses TRBV28 and TRBJ2-2; the D gene is possibly TRBD1 (6 bases). This CDR3 contains 14 residues. Trimming pared 3 bases from V and 3 bases from J, leaving 8 bases between. Germline CDR1 is MDHEN and CDR2 is SYDVKM. The CDR3 DNA sequence: TGTGCCAGCAGTTTTCAGGGGTACACCGGGGAGCTGTTTTTT. Protein sequence: CASSFQGYTGELFF. The full variable domain, rest sourced from reference TRBV28 and TRBJ2-2, is DVKVTQSSRYLVKRTGEKVFLECVQDMDHENMFWYRQDPGLGLRLIYFSYDVKMKEKGDIPEGYSVSREKKERFSLILESASTNQTSMYLCASSFQGYTGELFFGEGSRLTVL.

As to this clone: The junction differs from germline at one of its ends, possibly a read error. The rearrangement joins TRBV27 to TRBJ2-7; D might be TRBD1 or TRBD2, each matching 5 bases. Looked up from germline, CDR1 is MNHEY and CDR2 is SMNVEV (reference sequence). The CDR3 is made up of 15 amino acids. CDR3 in DNA: TGTGCCGGCAGTTCCCCGTCGGGACGAGTCTACGAGCAGTACTTC. This translates into CAGSSPSGRVYEQYF.

The chain couples TRBV7-8 to TRBJ1-4; weak D call: TRBD1 (5 bases). Germline values: CDR1 SGHVS, CDR2 FQNEAQ. The CDR3 spans 17 residues. V gave up 5 bases and J gave up 5 bases, with 21 bases separating them. The CDR3 region has the DNA TGTGCCAGCAGCAGACTAGCCCTTACAGGCTTAAATGAAAAACTGTTTTTT. As protein: CASSRLALTGLNEKLFF.

The CDR3 DNA sequence: TGTGCCAGCAGCGCCGGGCGGAGCTCTGGAAACACCATATATTTT. Amino acids: CASSAGRSSGNTIYF. The chain carries TRBV5-5 and TRBJ1-3; D gene ambiguous. Germline-derived CDR1 and CDR2 are SGHKS and YYEKEE (reference sequence). This CDR3 comprises 15 residues. Trimming took off 4 bases at V and 0 bases at J, with 11 bases between the two ends.

As concerns this clone: In the same sample, other DNA sequences code for this CDR3. V is TRBV9 and J is TRBJ2-5; no firm D call. Trimming removed 0 bases at V and 5 bases at J, with 5 bases between. Per germline, CDR1 SGDLS and CDR2 YYNGEE. This CDR3 is built from 12 residues. The CDR3 sequence is CASSVGAETQYF. CDR3 DNA: TGTGCCAGCAGCGTAGGTGCGGAGACCCAGTACTTC.

This clone was observed once. The rearrangement uses TRBV5-4 and TRBJ2-3; TRBD2 matches at 8 bases. Germline values: CDR1 SGHNT, CDR2 YYREEE (reference sequence). This CDR3 comprises 17 residues. J was trimmed by 4 bases and V by 4 bases; bases with no gene match: 14. CDR3 nucleotide sequence: TGTGCCAGCAGCCCAGGACCGGCGGGGGGTATTGCAGATACGCAGTATTTT. Translating gives CASSPGPAGGIADTQYF.

V usage is TRBV25-1 and J usage is TRBJ2-7; no definite D call. Germline V lookup: CDR1 MGHDK, CDR2 SYGVNS. The CDR3 consists of 12 residues. V shed 7 bases and J shed 1 base, with 8 bases lying between them. In nucleotides, the CDR3 is TGTGCCAGCACAATCGGGTCCTACGAGCAGTACTTC. Translation: CASTIGSYEQYF.